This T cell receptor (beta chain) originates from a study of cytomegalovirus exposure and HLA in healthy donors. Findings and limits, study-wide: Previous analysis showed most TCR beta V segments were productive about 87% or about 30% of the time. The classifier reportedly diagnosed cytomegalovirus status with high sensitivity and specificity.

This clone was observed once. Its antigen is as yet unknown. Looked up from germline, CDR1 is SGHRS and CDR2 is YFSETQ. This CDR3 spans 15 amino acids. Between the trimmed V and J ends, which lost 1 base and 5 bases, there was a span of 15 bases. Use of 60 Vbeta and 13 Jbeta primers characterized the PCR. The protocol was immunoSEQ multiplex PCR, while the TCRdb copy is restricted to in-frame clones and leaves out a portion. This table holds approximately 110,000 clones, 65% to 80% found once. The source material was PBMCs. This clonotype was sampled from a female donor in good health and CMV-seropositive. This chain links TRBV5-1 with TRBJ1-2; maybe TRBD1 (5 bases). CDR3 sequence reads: CASSLFDGGFYGYTF. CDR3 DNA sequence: TGCGCCAGCAGCTTGTTTGATGGGGGGTTTTATGGCTACACCTTC.